The entry below describes one TCR beta chain. Its recognized antigen is unknown. Base qualities are not provided; no much larger clone lies one nucleotide away. These data are taken from a study of blood T cell repertoires in COVID-19 (TCRdb year 2020). Some background on the complete study: Collaborator samples came from the United States, Italy and Spain and covered acute and convalescent phases of COVID-19. A freely available public database, intended as a resource for researchers studying the immune response to SARS-CoV-2, is where the repertoires were released. The prospective study material was composed of cDNA or gDNA derived from T cells, B-cell-depleted T cells, or PBMCs. Samples were obtained from the ongoing ImmuneRACE study (first 160 participants) and from some 1,200 subjects provided by 6 global collaborators. Sample metadata almost always included a de-identified subject ID, COVID-19 status, age in years and sex. Subjects who had been exposed to COVID-19, were actively infected with it, or had recovered from it provided the deeply sampled blood TCRbeta repertoires that made up the dataset. Where HLA class I and class II types were available, the types were taken from metadata supplied by the sample provider, not from assay-based typing.

Collaborating institutions collected whole blood in K2EDTA tubes following their own protocols. Collaborator samples were shipped for TCRbeta analysis as frozen whole blood, isolated PBMCs, or DNA extracted from either sample type. There are 17 amino acids in the CDR3, from cysteine to phenylalanine inclusive. Only the CDR3 DNA is retained, 51 bases long and in frame from the first base. Taken from the germline V gene, the CDR1 and CDR2 loops are MGHRA and YSYEKL. At the junction V is shortened by 2 bases and J by 7 bases, with 23 bases in between. TCRbeta CDR3 regions were amplified from genomic DNA by means of the immunoSEQ Assay, a bias-controlled multiplex PCR. Regarding the original processing steps: Nucleated cell counts per sample were estimated from amplification of reference gene primers within the assay. To quantify the absolute abundance of each unique TCRbeta CDR3 rearrangement, sequence reads were collapsed and filtered. For each sample, productive Simpson clonality was calculated as the square root of Simpson's diversity index across productive rearrangements. The source is immuneACCESS, and TCRdb retained only in-frame sequences with V and J called. Part of the clones is not carried over; for the studies checked, unresolved V genes explain less than half of this, and the remainder is unexplained. V, J and clone size reflect that table, while D and trimming were determined from the DNA. The sample data list some 64,000 clones, and 65% to 85% of these were observed just once. The top ten constitute about a fifth of the sample.

General conclusions and limits of the study: The quantity of clinical and demographic metadata differed by source and by participant and was supplied without curation.

Sequencing was done on a sample of peripheral blood. This TCR was sampled from a woman of 80 years or more with active or convalescent COVID-19. Rearrangement joined TRBV4-1 to TRBJ1-2, and TRBD1 may be the D gene, going by 6 matching bases. Here the CDR3 is given as CASSQSSNRALVVGYTF. The nucleotides are TGCGCCAGCAGCCAATCCAGTAACAGGGCCTTAGTTGTTGGCTACACCTTC.